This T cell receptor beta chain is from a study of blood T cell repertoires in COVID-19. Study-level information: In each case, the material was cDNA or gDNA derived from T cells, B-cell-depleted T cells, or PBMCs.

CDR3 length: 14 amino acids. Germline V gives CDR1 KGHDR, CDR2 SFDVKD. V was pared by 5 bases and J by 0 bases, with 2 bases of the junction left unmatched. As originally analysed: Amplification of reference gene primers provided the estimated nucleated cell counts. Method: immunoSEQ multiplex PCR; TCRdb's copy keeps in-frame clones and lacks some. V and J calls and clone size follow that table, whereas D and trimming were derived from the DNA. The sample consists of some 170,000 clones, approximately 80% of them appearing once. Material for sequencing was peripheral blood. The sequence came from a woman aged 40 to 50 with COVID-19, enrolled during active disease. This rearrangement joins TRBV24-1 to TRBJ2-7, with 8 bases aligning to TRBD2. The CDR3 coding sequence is TGTGCCACCAGTGCTAGCGGGTCCTCCTACGAGCAGTACTTC. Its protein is CATSASGSSYEQYF.